The present T cell receptor (beta chain) was sequenced within a study of blood T cell repertoires in COVID-19. Overall study: Sites in the United States, Italy and Spain provided acute and convalescent COVID-19 samples.

Germline V gives CDR1 SGHTA, CDR2 FQGNSA. The CDR3 is made up of 13 amino acids. The V gene end was trimmed by 5 bases and the J gene end by 10 bases; junction bases not matched to a gene: 3. TCRdb keeps only in-frame clones here, not all; method: immunoSEQ multiplex PCR. The data contain about 300,000 clones, around 90% of them singletons. The Seattle patients joined while their infection was active and were tracked longitudinally afterward. The TCR originated in a woman aged 30 to 39 with COVID-19, enrolled during active disease. Sample: peripheral blood. V gene TRBV7-2 combines with J gene TRBJ2-1; TRBD2 agrees at 12 bases. The CDR3 spells CASSGTSGPEQFF. In DNA form, the CDR3 reads TGTGCCAGCAGCGGGACTAGCGGGCCCGAGCAGTTCTTC. Based on the CDR3 plus reference TRBV7-2 and TRBJ2-1, the full variable domain is GAGVSQSPSNKVTEKGKDVELRCDPISGHTALYWYRQSLGQGLEFLIYFQGNSAPDKSGLPSDRFSAERTGGSVSTLTIQRTQQEDSAVYLCASSGTSGPEQFFGPGTRLTVL.